These T cell receptor beta chains were read from a single sample in a study of OX40 agonist ivuxolimab in advanced cancers. TCRdb's table, derived via immunoSEQ multiplex PCR, lists solely in-frame clones and lacks some. The sample lists approximately 51,000 clones, around 73% occurring once. The source material was CD4+ or CD8+ T cells sorted from blood, sampled in a trial of the OX40 agonist ivuxolimab. These receptors all come from an adult with an advanced solid tumor such as melanoma, head and neck, liver or kidney cancer. Each CDR3 is given with its conserved first and last residue. D genes are given only for firm matches. Only part of the rows carry a size: once, few, many, or a class if the clone is expanded.

DNA: TGTGCCAGCAGCACAGGGAGTGGCAATCAGCCCCAGCATTTT
CDR3: CASSTGSGNQPQHF
V: TRBV14
D: .
J: TRBJ1-5
size: once

DNA: TGCGCCAGCAGGGGGACTAGCGGCACAGATACGCAGTATTTT
CDR3: CASRGTSGTDTQYF
V: TRBV5-1
D: TRBD2
J: TRBJ2-3
size: .

DNA: TGTGCCAGCAGCGCCTACAGGGTCTCATCGTCTTACGAGCAGTACTTC
CDR3: CASSAYRVSSSYEQYF
V: TRBV7-8
D: .
J: TRBJ2-7
size: few

DNA: TGCGCCAGCAGCTTGGCCGGGACAGATAACTATGGCTACACCTTC
CDR3: CASSLAGTDNYGYTF
V: TRBV5-1
D: TRBD1
J: TRBJ1-2
size: many

DNA: TGCGCCAGTTCAACGCGGGAAGGAGAGACCCAGTACTTC
CDR3: CASSTREGETQYF
V: TRBV5-1
D: .
J: TRBJ2-5
size: .

DNA: TGCGCCAGCAGCAGGGACAGGGAAAATGAGCAGTTCTTC
CDR3: CASSRDRENEQFF
V: TRBV5-1
D: TRBD1
J: TRBJ2-1
size: .

DNA: TGTGCCAGCAGCAGACCCGGGACTCAGGCTTACGAGCAGTACTTC
CDR3: CASSRPGTQAYEQYF
V: TRBV21-1
D: .
J: TRBJ2-7
size: .

DNA: TGTGCCAGCTCACCGCAGGGGGACCGATATGGCTACACCTTC
CDR3: CASSPQGDRYGYTF
V: TRBV18
D: TRBD1
J: TRBJ1-2
size: .

DNA: TGTGCCAGCACCAGCGGGAACCAGCCCCAGCATTTT
CDR3: CASTSGNQPQHF
V: TRBV7-9
D: .
J: TRBJ1-5
size: .

DNA: TGTGCCAGTTCAGTCCGCTCGAACACCGGGGAGCTGTTTTTT
CDR3: CASSVRSNTGELFF
V: TRBV21-1
D: .
J: TRBJ2-2
size: .

DNA: TGCGCCAGCAGCCAAGAGTGGTCGGGGGTGGGTAATGAAAAACTGTTTTTT
CDR3: CASSQEWSGVGNEKLFF
V: TRBV4-1
D: .
J: TRBJ1-4
size: .

DNA: TGCAGCGTTTGGAGAAGCACAGGGGATGGCTACACCTTC
CDR3: CSVWRSTGDGYTF
V: TRBV29-1
D: TRBD1
J: TRBJ1-2
size: .

DNA: TGTGCCAGTAGTATTGGCCTCGAAGCTTTCTTT
CDR3: CASSIGLEAFF
V: TRBV19
D: .
J: TRBJ1-1
size: .

DNA: TGTGCCTGGACGGGGCGTTTTAAAAGCCCAAACGAACACCGGGGAGCTGTTTTT
CDR3: CAWTGRFKSPNEHRGAVF
V: TRBV30
D: .
J: TRBJ2-2
size: .

DNA: TGTGCCAGTGGACAGCCCAACACTGAAGCTTTCTTT
CDR3: CASGQPNTEAFF
V: TRBV19
D: .
J: TRBJ1-1
size: .

DNA: TGTGCCAGCGCTCGGTGGAGCGGGACGGGCAATGAGCAGTTCTTC
CDR3: CASARWSGTGNEQFF
V: TRBV27
D: TRBD2
J: TRBJ2-1
size: once

DNA: TGTGCCAGTAGTATTGGCGCCCTCTCCTACGAGCAGTACTTC
CDR3: CASSIGALSYEQYF
V: TRBV19
D: .
J: TRBJ2-7
size: few

DNA: TGTGCCAGCAGCCCCAGATGGGGGAAAGAGACCCAGTACTTC
CDR3: CASSPRWGKETQYF
V: TRBV14
D: .
J: TRBJ2-5
size: few

DNA: TGTGCCAGCAGTTCCCTCGGAGTGAGCACAGATACGCAGTATTTT
CDR3: CASSSLGVSTDTQYF
V: TRBV6-5
D: .
J: TRBJ2-3
size: .

DNA: TGTGCCAGCACCGCGGGACTAGTTAGAGATACGCAGTATTTT
CDR3: CASTAGLVRDTQYF
V: TRBV7-2
D: TRBD2
J: TRBJ2-3
size: .

DNA: TGCGCCAGCAGCCGGCGGGAGTCCTCCGGCGAGCAGTACTTC
CDR3: CASSRRESSGEQYF
V: TRBV5-1
D: TRBD2
J: TRBJ2-7
size: .

DNA: TGTGCCAGCAGCTTAGTTAGGGGGACAGCACCCTACGAGCAGTACTTC
CDR3: CASSLVRGTAPYEQYF
V: TRBV7-9
D: TRBD1
J: TRBJ2-7
size: .

DNA: TGTGCCAGCACCTTAGGTAACACAGGCTTCGGGTACGAGCAGTACTTC
CDR3: CASTLGNTGFGYEQYF
V: TRBV11-2
D: .
J: TRBJ2-7
size: .

DNA: TGCGCCAGCAGCTTGTTTCCAGGGACGGAGGAGCAGTACTTC
CDR3: CASSLFPGTEEQYF
V: TRBV5-1
D: .
J: TRBJ2-7
size: .

DNA: TGTGCCAGCTCACCGGATATGACCCTGGCCGGCGAGCAGTACTTC
CDR3: CASSPDMTLAGEQYF
V: TRBV18
D: .
J: TRBJ2-7
size: once

DNA: TGCGCCAGCAGCCTAGAAAGGGGGACAGTCTCTTTGTACTTC
CDR3: CASSLERGTVSLYF
V: TRBV5-1
D: TRBD1
J: TRBJ2-7
size: few

DNA: TGTGCCAGCAGGAGACGGGGGCTGAACACTGAAGCTTTCTTT
CDR3: CASRRRGLNTEAFF
V: TRBV6-5
D: .
J: TRBJ1-1
size: .

DNA: TGCGCCAGCAGCTTGGGACGGACAGAAGAGACCCAGTACTTC
CDR3: CASSLGRTEETQYF
V: TRBV5-1
D: .
J: TRBJ2-5
size: .

DNA: TGCGCCAGCCAGCAGTCAATTCAACAGGGCGAAGGCGGCTACACCTTC
CDR3: CASQQSIQQGEGGYTF
V: TRBV23-1
D: .
J: TRBJ1-2
size: .

DNA: TGTGCCAGCAGTCCAGGACTAGCAGACACCGGGGAGCTGTTTTTT
CDR3: CASSPGLADTGELFF
V: TRBV2
D: TRBD2
J: TRBJ2-2
size: few

DNA: TGTGCCAGCAGCGGTGACAGGGACCCTGGCTACACCTTC
CDR3: CASSGDRDPGYTF
V: TRBV7-9
D: TRBD1
J: TRBJ1-2
size: .

DNA: TGTGCCACTCCGGGGGGGGAGGGGAACACTGAAGCTTTCTTT
CDR3: CATPGGEGNTEAFF
V: TRBV27
D: .
J: TRBJ1-1
size: .

DNA: TGTGCCAGCAGAGGGACAGGGGTCGGCACTGAAGCTTTCTTT
CDR3: CASRGTGVGTEAFF
V: TRBV28
D: TRBD1
J: TRBJ1-1
size: .

DNA: TGTGCCTGGAGTACTAGCGCAGATACGCAGTATTTT
CDR3: CAWSTSADTQYF
V: TRBV30
D: TRBD2
J: TRBJ2-3
size: .

DNA: TGTGCCAGCAGCAAAAAAATAGGGACACCATTTACAACTAATGAAAAACTGTTTTTT
CDR3: CASSKKIGTPFTTNEKLFF
V: TRBV21-1
D: .
J: TRBJ1-4
size: once

DNA: TGTGCCAGCAGCTTAATCCGGGAGCTACAAGAGACCCAGTACTTC
CDR3: CASSLIRELQETQYF
V: TRBV7-8
D: .
J: TRBJ2-5
size: .

DNA: TGTGCCATCAGTGAGTCGAGTTTTCGAAGAGGGGGCTACACCTTC
CDR3: CAISESSFRRGGYTF
V: TRBV10-3
D: .
J: TRBJ1-2
size: medium-sized

DNA: TGCGCCAGCAGAGTGGGAGTGGGGCCCTCCTATGGCTACACCTTC
CDR3: CASRVGVGPSYGYTF
V: TRBV5-1
D: .
J: TRBJ1-2
size: .

DNA: TGTGCCAGCAGCTTGGGTGGGGCAGCCCGCTATGGCTACACCTTC
CDR3: CASSLGGAARYGYTF
V: TRBV5-4
D: .
J: TRBJ1-2
size: .

DNA: TGTGCCAGCAGGACTCCTCCTCCCGGGGGGCGTAATGAGCAGTTCTTC
CDR3: CASRTPPPGGRNEQFF
V: TRBV28
D: .
J: TRBJ2-1
size: .

DNA: TGTGCCAGCAGTGATCAGGGGGGCATTCAGCCCCAGCATTTT
CDR3: CASSDQGGIQPQHF
V: TRBV6-1
D: TRBD1
J: TRBJ1-5
size: few

DNA: TGTGCCAGCAGCCCCGTAGCGGGGCCGTACAATGAGCAGTTCTTC
CDR3: CASSPVAGPYNEQFF
V: TRBV9
D: TRBD2
J: TRBJ2-1
size: .

DNA: TGCGCCAGCAGCTTGAATCAGGGCGGGACCGGCGGGGAGCTGTTTTTT
CDR3: CASSLNQGGTGGELFF
V: TRBV5-1
D: .
J: TRBJ2-2
size: medium-sized

DNA: TGCGCCAGCAGTTTCGGGACAACTGGAAACACCATATATTTT
CDR3: CASSFGTTGNTIYF
V: TRBV5-1
D: .
J: TRBJ1-3
size: few

DNA: TGCGCCAGCAGCTCAACAGGGAACTATGGCTACACCTTC
CDR3: CASSSTGNYGYTF
V: TRBV5-1
D: .
J: TRBJ1-2
size: .